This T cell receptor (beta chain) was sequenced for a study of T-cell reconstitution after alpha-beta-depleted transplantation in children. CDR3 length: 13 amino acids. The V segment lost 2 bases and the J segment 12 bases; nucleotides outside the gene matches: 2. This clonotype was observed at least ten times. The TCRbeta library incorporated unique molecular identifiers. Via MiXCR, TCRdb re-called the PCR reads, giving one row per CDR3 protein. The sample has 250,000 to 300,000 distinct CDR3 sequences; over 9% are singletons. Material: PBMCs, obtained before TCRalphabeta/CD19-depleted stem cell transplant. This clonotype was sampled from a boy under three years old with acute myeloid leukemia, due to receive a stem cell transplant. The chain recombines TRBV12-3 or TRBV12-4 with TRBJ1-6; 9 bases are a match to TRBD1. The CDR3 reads CASSLTGGQPLHF. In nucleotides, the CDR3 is TGTGCCAGCAGTTTAACAGGGGGCCAACCCCTCCACTTT.